This T cell receptor (beta chain) was obtained from a study of early T cells in non-severe SARS-CoV-2 infection. Turning to the study itself: Alpha and beta chains were unpaired, from unsorted whole-blood bulk RNA.

Individual cDNA molecules received unique molecular identifiers during library preparation. Each CDR3 protein is one row after TCRdb ran MiXCR on the 5' RACE reads. Here the sample spans just over 95,000 distinct CDR3 sequences, 11% being singletons. CDR1 LGHNA and CDR2 YNFKEQ come from the germline V gene. The length of the CDR3 is 13 residues. The V end was cut by 0 bases, the J end by 5 bases, with 6 bases between. The specimen was whole blood. The origin of this receptor is an adult who was a healthcare worker with PCR-confirmed SARS-CoV-2 infection or an uninfected control (not recorded which). This chain joins TRBV4-2 and TRBJ2-3; no definite D call. CDR3: CASSQDMGDTQYF. CDR3 bases: TGTGCCAGCAGCCAAGATATGGGAGATACGCAGTATTTT.